These T cell receptor beta chains were read from a single sample in a study of blood T cell repertoires in COVID-19. Produced via immunoSEQ multiplex PCR; TCRdb's table is partial and in-frame only. The data contain about 400,000 clones, roughly 85% of them singletons. The specimen sequenced was PBMCs or T cells enriched from blood (not recorded which). These receptors all come from a woman between 18 and 29 years old with acute COVID-19. Each CDR3 is given with its conserved first and last residue. D genes are given only for firm matches. Part of the rows lack a size; the others show once, few, many or a class for expanded clones.

>TRBJ2-1|TRBD2|TRBV19|NA
CASSILLAGGQQFF
TGTGCCAGTAGTATCCTCCTAGCGGGGGGGCAGCAGTTCTTC
>TRBJ1-4|NA|TRBV18|NA
CASSRSTTNEKLFF
TGTGCCAGCTCCCGATCTACAACTAATGAAAAACTGTTTTTT
>TRBJ2-1|TRBD2|TRBV7-7|NA
CASSPTSGRGNEQFF
TGTGCCAGCAGCCCCACTAGCGGGAGGGGCAATGAGCAGTTCTTC
>TRBJ2-1|TRBD2|TRBV7-6|NA
CASSARTSGGAESFF
TGTGCCAGCAGCGCCCGGACTAGCGGGGGGGCCGAGTCGTTCTTC
>TRBJ1-4|NA|TRBV5-4|NA
CASRSSPATNEKLFF
TGTGCCAGCAGATCCTCACCGGCAACTAATGAAAAACTGTTTTTT
>TRBJ1-2|NA|TRBV29-1|NA
CSVGEYGYTF
TGCAGCGTTGGGGAGTATGGCTACACCTTC
>TRBJ1-5|TRBD1|TRBV7-2|NA
CASSPSGGRNQPQHF
TGTGCCAGCAGCCCGTCAGGGGGGAGAAATCAGCCCCAGCATTTT
>TRBJ1-1|NA|TRBV6-5|NA
CASSQGRANTEAFF
TGTGCCAGCAGCCAGGGGCGCGCGAACACTGAAGCTTTCTTT
>TRBJ2-3|TRBD2|TRBV12-5|NA
CASGLGLAERTDTQYF
TGTGCTAGTGGTTTGGGCCTAGCGGAGCGCACAGATACGCAGTATTTT
>TRBJ1-1|NA|TRBV5-6|NA
CASSTLIRVDTEAFF
TGTGCCAGCAGCACCCTAATCAGGGTAGACACTGAAGCTTTCTTT
>TRBJ2-1|TRBD2|TRBV7-9|NA
CASSSISGSSYNEQFF
TGTGCCAGCAGCTCCATTAGCGGGAGCTCCTACAATGAGCAGTTCTTC
>TRBJ1-2|NA|TRBV29-1|NA
CRGGDTSGYTF
TGCCGAGGCGGGGATACAAGTGGCTACACCTTC
>TRBJ2-5|NA|TRBV5-4|NA
CASSLQGYQETQYF
TGTGCCAGCAGCCTACAGGGCTACCAAGAGACCCAGTACTTC
>TRBJ1-5|NA|TRBV7-9|NA
CASSFEDSNQPQHF
TGTGCCAGCAGCTTCGAGGACAGTAATCAGCCCCAGCATTTT
>TRBJ2-1|TRBD1|TRBV29-1|few
CSVETTGKPSPYNEQFF
TGCAGCGTTGAAACGACAGGGAAGCCGAGCCCCTACAATGAGCAGTTCTTC
>TRBJ2-3|TRBD2|TRBV3-1/TRBV3-2|NA
CASSQDSGGRTDTQYF
TGTGCCAGCAGCCAGGATAGCGGGGGGCGCACAGATACGCAGTATTTT
>TRBJ1-5|TRBD1|TRBV19|NA
CASSYGTGYQPQHF
TGTGCCAGTAGTTACGGGACAGGGTATCAGCCCCAGCATTTT
>TRBJ1-6|TRBD1|TRBV4-1|NA
CASSLIQGVWNSPLHF
TGCGCCAGCAGCCTTATACAGGGGGTATGGAATTCACCCCTCCACTTT
>TRBJ1-2|TRBD1|TRBV9|NA
CASSTGQGAYGYTF
TGTGCCAGCAGCACTGGACAGGGGGCCTATGGCTACACCTTC
>TRBJ1-2|NA|TRBV11-2|once
CASSLVGAYGYTF
TGTGCCAGCAGCTTGGTAGGGGCCTATGGCTACACCTTC
>TRBJ2-5|NA|TRBV5-1|once
CASRISDGFGETQYF
TGCGCCAGTAGGATCAGCGACGGATTCGGAGAGACCCAGTACTTC
>TRBJ2-1|TRBD1|TRBV27|NA
CASRRDRYSYNEQFF
TGTGCCAGCAGACGGGACAGATACTCCTACAATGAGCAGTTCTTC
>TRBJ1-5|NA|TRBV28|NA
CASRNRDQPQHF
TGTGCCAGCAGAAACAGGGATCAGCCCCAGCATTTT
>TRBJ2-3|NA|TRBV21-1|NA
CASSNAASYREKVGTDTQYF
TGTGCCAGCAGCAACGCCGCCTCGTACAGGGAAAAGGTCGGCACAGATACGCAGTATTTT
>TRBJ2-7|TRBD2|TRBV19|NA
CASSPQTSGRAYEQYF
TGTGCCAGTAGTCCCCAAACTAGCGGGAGGGCCTACGAGCAGTACTTC
>TRBJ1-6|TRBD1|TRBV28|NA
CASSPGTGASPLHF
TGTGCCAGCAGTCCCGGGACAGGTGCCTCACCCCTCCACTTT
>TRBJ2-7|NA|TRBV6-5|NA
CASILQEGSSYEQYF
TGTGCCAGCATTCTACAAGAGGGTAGCTCCTACGAGCAGTACTTC
>TRBJ2-3|TRBD2|TRBV7-2|once
CASRAGGSSTDTQYF
TGTGCCAGCAGGGCGGGGGGGTCTAGCACAGATACGCAGTATTTT
>TRBJ2-2|NA|TRBV9|once
CASSVGLNTGELFF
TGTGCCAGCAGCGTTGGACTGAACACCGGGGAGCTGTTTTTT
>TRBJ1-1|NA|TRBV20-1|NA
CSANPGTRHFF
TGCAGTGCCAACCCCGGGACACGACACTTCTTT
>TRBJ1-4|NA|TRBV27|NA
CASSRRPGGHLWDEKLFF
TGTGCCAGCAGCCGCCGGCCCGGGGGGCATTTATGGGATGAAAAACTGTTTTTT
>TRBJ1-6|NA|TRBV30|NA
CAWSGPSYNSPLHF
TGTGCCTGGAGTGGGCCCTCCTATAATTCACCCCTCCACTTT
>TRBJ1-2|NA|TRBV19|NA
CAIRSDRNYGYTF
TGTGCCATTCGGAGCGACAGAAACTATGGCTACACCTTC